This paragraph covers one T cell receptor (beta chain) sequence. These data come from a study of CD8 T cells in Susac syndrome. The RNA, 0.5 to 1 ug, was put through reverse transcription using random hexamers. TCR beta CDR3 was amplified by immunoSEQ multiplex PCR. This amplification extended across 54 Vbeta and 13 Jbeta segments. Via MiXCR, TCRdb re-called the immunoSEQ multiplex PCR reads, giving one row per CDR3 protein. The data hold 100,000 to 150,000 distinct CDR3 sequences, with roughly 80% observed a single time. Trimming cost V 4 bases and J 10 bases; bases outside gene matches: 4. This CDR3 contains 13 residues. The germline CDR1 and CDR2 sequences are KGHDR and SFDVKD. TEMRA cells were enriched by FACS, and CD4+ and CD8+ T cells were negatively isolated.

V and J are TRBV24-1 and TRBJ2-1, with 9 bases that match TRBD1. The sequence was collected from a human donor with multiple sclerosis. Sequences were obtained from CD8+ T cells from PBMCs. The CDR3 reads CATSELTGGEQFF. The CDR3 nucleotides are TGTGCCACCAGTGAGCTTACAGGGGGCGAGCAGTTCTTC.